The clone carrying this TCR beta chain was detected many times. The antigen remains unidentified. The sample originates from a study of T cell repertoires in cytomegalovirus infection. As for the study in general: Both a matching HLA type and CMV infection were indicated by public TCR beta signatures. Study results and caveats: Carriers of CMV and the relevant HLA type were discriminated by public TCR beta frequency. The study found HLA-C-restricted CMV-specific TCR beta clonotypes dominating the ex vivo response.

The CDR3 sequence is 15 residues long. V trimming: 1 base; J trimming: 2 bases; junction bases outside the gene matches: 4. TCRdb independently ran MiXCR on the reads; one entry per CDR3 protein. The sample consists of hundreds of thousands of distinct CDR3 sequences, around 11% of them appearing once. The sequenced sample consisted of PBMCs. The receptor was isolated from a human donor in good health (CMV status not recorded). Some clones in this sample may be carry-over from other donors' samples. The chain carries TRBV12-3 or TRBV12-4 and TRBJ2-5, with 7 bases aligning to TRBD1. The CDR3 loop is CASSLGGTEQETQYF. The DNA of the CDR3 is TGTGCCAGCAGTTTAGGAGGGACAGAGCAAGAGACCCAGTACTTC.